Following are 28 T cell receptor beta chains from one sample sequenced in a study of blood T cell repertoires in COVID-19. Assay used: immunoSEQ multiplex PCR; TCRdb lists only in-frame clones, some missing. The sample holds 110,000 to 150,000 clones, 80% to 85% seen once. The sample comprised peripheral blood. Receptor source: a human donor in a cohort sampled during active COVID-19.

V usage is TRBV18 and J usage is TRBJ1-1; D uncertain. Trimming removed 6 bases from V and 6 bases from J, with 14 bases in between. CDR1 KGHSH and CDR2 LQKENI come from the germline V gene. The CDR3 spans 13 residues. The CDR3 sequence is CASSRDRDSEAFF. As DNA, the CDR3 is TGTGCCAGCTCCCGGGATCGGGATTCTGAAGCTTTCTTT.

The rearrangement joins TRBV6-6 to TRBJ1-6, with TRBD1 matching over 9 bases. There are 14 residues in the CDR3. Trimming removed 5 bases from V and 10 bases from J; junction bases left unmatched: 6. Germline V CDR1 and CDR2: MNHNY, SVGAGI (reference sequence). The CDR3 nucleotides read TGTGCCAGCAGTGGACGGACAGGGGAATCACCCCTCCACTTT. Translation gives CASSGRTGESPLHF.

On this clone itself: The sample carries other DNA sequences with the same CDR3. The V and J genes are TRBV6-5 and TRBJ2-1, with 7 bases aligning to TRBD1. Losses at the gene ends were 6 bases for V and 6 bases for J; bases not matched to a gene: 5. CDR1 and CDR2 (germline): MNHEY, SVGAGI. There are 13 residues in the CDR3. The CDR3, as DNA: TGTGCCAGCAGGACCTCAGGGGGCAATGAGCAGTTCTTC. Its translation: CASRTSGGNEQFF.

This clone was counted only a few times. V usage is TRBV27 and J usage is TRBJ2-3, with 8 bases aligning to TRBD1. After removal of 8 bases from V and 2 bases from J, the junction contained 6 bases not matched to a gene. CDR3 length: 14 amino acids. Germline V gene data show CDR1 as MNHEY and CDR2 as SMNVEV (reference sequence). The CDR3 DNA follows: TGTGCCAGCTACCGACAGGGGATCACAGATACGCAGTATTTT. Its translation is CASYRQGITDTQYF.

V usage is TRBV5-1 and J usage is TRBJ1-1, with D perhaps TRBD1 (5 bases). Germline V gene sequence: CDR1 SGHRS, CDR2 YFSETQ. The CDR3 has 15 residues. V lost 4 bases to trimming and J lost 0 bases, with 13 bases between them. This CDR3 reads CASSPSGNLNTEAFF. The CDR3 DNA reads TGCGCCAGCAGCCCTTCAGGGAATTTGAACACTGAAGCTTTCTTT.

CDR3 in amino acids: CASSPRQVSVGNTIYF. The CDR3 DNA follows: TGCGCCAGCAGCCCTCGACAAGTTTCGGTTGGAAACACCATATATTTT. The V and J genes are TRBV4-1 and TRBJ1-3; D is unresolved. There are 16 residues in the CDR3. CDR1 and CDR2 (germline): MGHRA, YSYEKL. Trimming cost V 4 bases and J 3 bases, with 16 bases left between them.

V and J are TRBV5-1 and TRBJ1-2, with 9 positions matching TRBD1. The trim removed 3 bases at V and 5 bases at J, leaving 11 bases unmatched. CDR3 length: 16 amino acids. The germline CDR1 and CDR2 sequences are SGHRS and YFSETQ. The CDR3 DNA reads TGCGCCAGCAGCTCGTCGAGGGGACAGGGAGGTTATGGCTACACCTTC. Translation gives CASSSSRGQGGYGYTF.

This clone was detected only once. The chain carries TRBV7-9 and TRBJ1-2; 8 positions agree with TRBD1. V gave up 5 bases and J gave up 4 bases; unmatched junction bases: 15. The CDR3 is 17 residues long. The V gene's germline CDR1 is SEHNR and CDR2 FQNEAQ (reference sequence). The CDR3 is CASSQGQATPVFYGYTF. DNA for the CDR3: TGTGCCAGCAGCCAGGGACAGGCCACGCCGGTTTTCTATGGCTACACCTTC.

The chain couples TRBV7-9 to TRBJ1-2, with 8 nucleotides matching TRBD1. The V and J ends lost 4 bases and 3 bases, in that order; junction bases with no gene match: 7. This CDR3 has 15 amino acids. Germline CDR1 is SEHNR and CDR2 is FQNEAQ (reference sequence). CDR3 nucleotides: TGTGCCAGCAGCTACACGACAGGGGCACACTATGGCTACACCTTC. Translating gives CASSYTTGAHYGYTF.

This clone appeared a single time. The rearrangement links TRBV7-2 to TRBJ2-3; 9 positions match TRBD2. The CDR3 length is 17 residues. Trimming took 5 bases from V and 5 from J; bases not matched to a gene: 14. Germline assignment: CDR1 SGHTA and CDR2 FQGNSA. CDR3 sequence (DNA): TGTGCCAGCAGCCGGACCCTGGGGACTAGCTTTAAAGATACGCAGTATTTT. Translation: CASSRTLGTSFKDTQYF.

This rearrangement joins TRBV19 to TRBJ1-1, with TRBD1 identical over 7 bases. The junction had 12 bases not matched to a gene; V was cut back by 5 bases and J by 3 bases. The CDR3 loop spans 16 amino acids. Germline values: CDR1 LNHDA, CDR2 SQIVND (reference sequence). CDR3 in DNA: TGTGCCAGTAGTGGACGGACAGGAAGGGGGGACACTGAAGCTTTCTTT. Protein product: CASSGRTGRGDTEAFF.

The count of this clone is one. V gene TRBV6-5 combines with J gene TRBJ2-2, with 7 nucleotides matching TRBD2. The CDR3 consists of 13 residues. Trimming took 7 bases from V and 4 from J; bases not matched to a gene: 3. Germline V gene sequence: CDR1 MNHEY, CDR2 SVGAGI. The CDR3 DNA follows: TGTGCCAGCAAGCGGGGAAGCACCGGGGAGCTGTTTTTT. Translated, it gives CASKRGSTGELFF.

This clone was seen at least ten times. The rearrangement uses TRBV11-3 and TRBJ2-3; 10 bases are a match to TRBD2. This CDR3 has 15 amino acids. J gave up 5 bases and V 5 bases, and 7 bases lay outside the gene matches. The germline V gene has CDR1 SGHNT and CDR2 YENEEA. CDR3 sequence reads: CASSRSGGAVDTQYF. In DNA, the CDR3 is TGTGCCAGCAGCCGCAGCGGGGGGGCCGTAGATACGCAGTATTTT. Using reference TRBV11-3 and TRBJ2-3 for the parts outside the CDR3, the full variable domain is EAGVVQSPRYKIIEKKQPVAFWCNPISGHNTLYWYLQNLGQGPELLIRYENEEAVDDSQLPKDRFSAERLKGVDSTLKIQPAELGDSAVYLCASSRSGGAVDTQYFGPGTRLTVL.

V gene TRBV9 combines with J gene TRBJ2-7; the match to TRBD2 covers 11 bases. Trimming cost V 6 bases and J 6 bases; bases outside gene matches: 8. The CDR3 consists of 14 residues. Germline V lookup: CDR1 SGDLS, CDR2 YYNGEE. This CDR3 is CASTVSTSGGEQYF. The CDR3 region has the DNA TGTGCCAGCACCGTGTCAACTAGCGGGGGCGAGCAGTACTTC.

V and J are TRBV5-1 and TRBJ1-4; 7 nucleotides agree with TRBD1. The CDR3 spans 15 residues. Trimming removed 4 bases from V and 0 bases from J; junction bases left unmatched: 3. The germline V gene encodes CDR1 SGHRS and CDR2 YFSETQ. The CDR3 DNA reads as TGCGCCAGCAGCCCGGACAGGCCAACTAATGAAAAACTGTTTTTT. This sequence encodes CASSPDRPTNEKLFF.

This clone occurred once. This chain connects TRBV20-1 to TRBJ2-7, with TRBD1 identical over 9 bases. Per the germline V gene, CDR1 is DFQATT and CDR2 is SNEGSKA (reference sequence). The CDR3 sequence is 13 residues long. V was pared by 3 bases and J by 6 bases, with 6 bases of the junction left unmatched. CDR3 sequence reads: CSASGDRVSEQYF. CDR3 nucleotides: TGCAGTGCTAGTGGGGACAGGGTCAGCGAGCAGTACTTC.

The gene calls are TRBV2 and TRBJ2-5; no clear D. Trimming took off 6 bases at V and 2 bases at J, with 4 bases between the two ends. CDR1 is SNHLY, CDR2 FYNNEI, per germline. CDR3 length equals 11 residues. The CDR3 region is CASSFQETQYF. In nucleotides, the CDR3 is TGTGCCAGCAGCTTTCAAGAGACCCAGTACTTC.

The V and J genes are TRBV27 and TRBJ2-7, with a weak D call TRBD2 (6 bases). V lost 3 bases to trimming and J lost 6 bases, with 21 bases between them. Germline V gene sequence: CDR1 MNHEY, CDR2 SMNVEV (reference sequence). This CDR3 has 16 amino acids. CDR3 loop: CASSLGRSPSSSEQYF. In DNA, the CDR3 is TGTGCCAGCAGTTTGGGGAGGAGTCCTTCGTCGAGCGAGCAGTACTTC.

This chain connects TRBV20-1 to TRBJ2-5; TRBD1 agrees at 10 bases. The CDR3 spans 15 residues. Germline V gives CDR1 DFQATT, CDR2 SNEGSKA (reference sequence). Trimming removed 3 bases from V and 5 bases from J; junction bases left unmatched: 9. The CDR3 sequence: CSASRRQGARETQYF. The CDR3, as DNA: TGCAGTGCTAGTAGACGACAGGGGGCTCGGGAGACCCAGTACTTC.

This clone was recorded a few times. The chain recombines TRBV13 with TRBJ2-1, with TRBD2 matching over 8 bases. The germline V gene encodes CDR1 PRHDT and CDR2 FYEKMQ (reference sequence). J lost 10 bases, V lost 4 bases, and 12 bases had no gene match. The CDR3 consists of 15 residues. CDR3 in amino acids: CASSSRTSPGGEQFF. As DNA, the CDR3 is TGTGCCAGCAGCTCGAGGACTAGCCCGGGCGGCGAGCAGTTCTTC.

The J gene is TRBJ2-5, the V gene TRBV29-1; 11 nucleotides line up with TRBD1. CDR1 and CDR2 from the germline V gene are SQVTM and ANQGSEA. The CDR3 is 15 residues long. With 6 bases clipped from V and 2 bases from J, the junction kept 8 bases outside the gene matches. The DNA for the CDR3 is TGCAGCGTGAGGGACAGGGGGTTATTACAAGAGACCCAGTACTTC. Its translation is CSVRDRGLLQETQYF.

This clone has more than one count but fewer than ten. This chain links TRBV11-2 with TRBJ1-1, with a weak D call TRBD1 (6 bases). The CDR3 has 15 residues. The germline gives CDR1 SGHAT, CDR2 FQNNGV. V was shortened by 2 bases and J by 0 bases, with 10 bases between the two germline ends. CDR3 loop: CASSLLTGLNTEAFF. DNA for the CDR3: TGTGCCAGCAGCTTACTAACAGGGTTGAACACTGAAGCTTTCTTT.

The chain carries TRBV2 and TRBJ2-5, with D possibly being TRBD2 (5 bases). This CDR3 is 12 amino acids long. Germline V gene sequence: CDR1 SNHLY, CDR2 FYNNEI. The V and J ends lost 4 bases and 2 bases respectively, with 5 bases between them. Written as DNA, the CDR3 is TGTGCCAGCAGTGCGGGGCAAGAGACCCAGTACTTC. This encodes CASSAGQETQYF.

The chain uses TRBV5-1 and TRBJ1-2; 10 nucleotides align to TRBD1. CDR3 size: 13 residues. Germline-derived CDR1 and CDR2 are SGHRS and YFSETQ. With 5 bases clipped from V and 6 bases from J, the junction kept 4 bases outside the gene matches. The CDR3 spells CASSGGQGNGYTF. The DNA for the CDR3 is TGCGCCAGCAGTGGGGGACAGGGGAATGGCTACACCTTC.

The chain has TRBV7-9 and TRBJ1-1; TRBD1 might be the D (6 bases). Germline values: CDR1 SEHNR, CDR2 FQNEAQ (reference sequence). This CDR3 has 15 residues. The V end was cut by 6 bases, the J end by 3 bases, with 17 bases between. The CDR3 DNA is TGTGCCAGCAGTTTGGCGGGGGGCTGGGACACTGAAGCTTTCTTT. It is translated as CASSLAGGWDTEAFF.

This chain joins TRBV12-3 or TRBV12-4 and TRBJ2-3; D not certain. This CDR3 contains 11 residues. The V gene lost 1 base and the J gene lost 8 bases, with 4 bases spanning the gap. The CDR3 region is CASSLGGTQYF. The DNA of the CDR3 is TGTGCCAGCAGTTTAGGCGGTACGCAGTATTTT.

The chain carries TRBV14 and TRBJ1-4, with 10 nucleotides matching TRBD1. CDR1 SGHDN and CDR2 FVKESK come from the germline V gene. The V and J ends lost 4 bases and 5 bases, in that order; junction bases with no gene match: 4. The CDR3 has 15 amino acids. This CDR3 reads CASSRWDRGNEKLFF. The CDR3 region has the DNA TGTGCCAGCAGCCGATGGGACAGGGGAAATGAAAAACTGTTTTTT.

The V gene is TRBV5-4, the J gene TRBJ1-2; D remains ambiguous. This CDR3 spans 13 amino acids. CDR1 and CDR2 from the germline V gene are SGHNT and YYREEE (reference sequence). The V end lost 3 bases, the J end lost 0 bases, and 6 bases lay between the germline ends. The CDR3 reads CASSSTSNYGYTF. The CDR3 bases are TGTGCCAGCAGCTCGACTTCTAACTATGGCTACACCTTC.